This T cell receptor beta chain was identified during a study of long-term antiretroviral therapy in people with HIV. Study results and limitations: Once patients were on ART, diversity went higher but still fell short of transplant donor controls. Neither ART adherence, viral resistance nor therapy changes were documented.

As regards this clone: What it recognizes is unknown.

The CDR3 has 13 residues. The V segment lost 6 bases and the J segment 4 bases; nucleotides outside the gene matches: 3. CDR1 is SEHNR and CDR2 is FQNEAQ in the germline V gene (reference sequence). Survey level was the resolution at which the v3.0 immunoSEQ assay ran. Only in-frame clones appear in the TCRdb table, and some are missing; sequencing was by immunoSEQ multiplex PCR. Here the sample spans about 16,000 clones, 75% to 85% being singletons. Each sample contained roughly 0.85-11 million cryopreserved PBMC, thawed before DNA extraction. This TCR derives from a man in his forties with HIV. The genes are TRBV7-9 and TRBJ2-1, with TRBD1 matching over 7 bases. Sequencing was performed on unsorted PBMCs, taken 2.1 years after starting antiretroviral therapy. The CDR3 DNA is TGTGCCAGCAGGGGACAGCTTTACAATGAGCAGTTCTTC. It yields the protein CASRGQLYNEQFF.